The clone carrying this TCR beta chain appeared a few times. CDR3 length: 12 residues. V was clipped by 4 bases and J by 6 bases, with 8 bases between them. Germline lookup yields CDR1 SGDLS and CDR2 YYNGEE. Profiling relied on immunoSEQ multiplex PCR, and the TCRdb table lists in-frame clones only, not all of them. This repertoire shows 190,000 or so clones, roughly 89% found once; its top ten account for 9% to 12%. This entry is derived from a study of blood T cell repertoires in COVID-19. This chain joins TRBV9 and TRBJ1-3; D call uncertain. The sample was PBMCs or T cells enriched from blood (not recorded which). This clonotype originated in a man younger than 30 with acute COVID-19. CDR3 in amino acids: CASSLDSNTIYF. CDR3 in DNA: TGTGCCAGCAGCCTGGACTCAAACACCATATATTTT.